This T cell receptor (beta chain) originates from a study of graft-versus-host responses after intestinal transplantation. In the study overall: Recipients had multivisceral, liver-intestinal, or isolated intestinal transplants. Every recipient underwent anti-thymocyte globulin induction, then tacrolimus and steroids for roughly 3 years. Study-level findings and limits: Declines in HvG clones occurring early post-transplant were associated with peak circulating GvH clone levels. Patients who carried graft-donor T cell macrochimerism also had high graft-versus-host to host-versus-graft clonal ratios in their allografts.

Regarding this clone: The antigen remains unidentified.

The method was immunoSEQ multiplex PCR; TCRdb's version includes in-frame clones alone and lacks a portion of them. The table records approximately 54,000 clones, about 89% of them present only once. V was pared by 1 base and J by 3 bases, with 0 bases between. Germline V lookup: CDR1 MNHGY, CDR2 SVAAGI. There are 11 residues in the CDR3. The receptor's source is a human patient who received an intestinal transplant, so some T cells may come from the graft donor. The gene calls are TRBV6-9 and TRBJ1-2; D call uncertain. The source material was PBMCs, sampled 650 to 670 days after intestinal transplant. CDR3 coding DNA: TGTGCCAGCAGTTATTACTATGGCTACACCTTC. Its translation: CASSYYYGYTF.